In this sample, the clone carrying this TCR beta chain turned up once. The germline V and J ends were trimmed by 0 bases and 2 bases, with 7 bases remaining between them. Germline values: CDR1 LGHNA, CDR2 YNFKEQ. The CDR3 consists of 14 residues. As handled by the study authors: Amplification of reference gene primers was used by the study to estimate nucleated cell counts. Method: immunoSEQ multiplex PCR; TCRdb's copy keeps in-frame clones and lacks some. The D gene and trimming were derived from the DNA, and the V and J assignments and clone size from that table. The sample holds around 180,000 clones, 80% to 90% seen once. The data stem from a study of blood T cell repertoires in COVID-19. Study as a whole: Both acute and convalescent COVID-19 samples were obtained from the United States, Italy and Spain. From T cells, B-cell-depleted T cells, or PBMCs came the material, which was cDNA or gDNA.

J is TRBJ1-2 and V is TRBV4-2; D is uncertain. The sample taken for sequencing was peripheral blood. This clonotype was obtained from a man between 60 and 70 years old with acute or convalescent COVID-19. The CDR3 sequence: CASSQDRGNYGYTF. For the CDR3, the DNA is TGTGCCAGCAGCCAAGATCGGGGAAACTATGGCTACACCTTC.